Listed here is a single TCR beta chain. Its antigen is still unknown. No base qualities exist here, and no much larger clone lies one base off it. Inclusive of the bounding cysteine and phenylalanine, the CDR3 is 15 residues long. Just the 45-base CDR3 DNA is kept, in frame starting at base 1. Sequences SGHVS (CDR1) and FQNEAQ (CDR2) are obtained from the germline V gene. V is shortened by 0 bases, J by 0 bases, and the region joining them spans 6 bases. What this sample's treatment or condition label stands for: roughly ten-day PBMC culture with coronavirus spike peptide pools or control peptides (ViraFEST assay). To expand antigen-specific T cells with peptide pools and then pick out the expanded clonotypes through TCR sequencing, the study relied on the ViraFEST assay. The positive SARS-CoV-2 PCR tests of the convalescent patients were dated from March to December 2020, before the Alpha, Beta and Delta variants emerged in the United States. Each well held about 2.2 million PBMCs cultured in IMDM containing approximately 5% human AB serum and approximately 9.8 IU/ml IL-2, with approximately 9.2 ug/ml peptide pools added. On days 3 and 7, half of the culture medium was replaced with fresh IL-2-containing medium. After approximately eleven days of culture, CD4+ T cells were isolated by negative selection with the EasySep CD4+ T cell isolation kit. PBMCs were separated from whole blood using Ficoll-Paque Plus gradient centrifugation and then either used fresh or cryopreserved at -140C. Each culture condition was generally run in triplicate wells.

The data were obtained in a study of vaccination and CD4 T cells after COVID-19 (dated by TCRdb to between 2021 and 2023). For the wider study: Every convalescent patient had a positive nasal swab PCR test for SARS-CoV-2, with mild disease in 8 to 10 patients and severe disease in one. Six males and four females were included in the convalescent cohort, with two Hispanic individuals, seven Caucasians, two Asians and one multiracial person represented. Two doses of either the Pfizer-BioNTech BNT162b2 vaccine (n=8) or the Moderna mRNA-1273 vaccine (n=2) were administered to participants. Post-COVID blood samples were collected from convalescent patients a median of approximately 93 days after diagnosis, with a range of about 30 to 161 days. Post-vaccine blood samples were collected a median of around 2.5 months after the second vaccine dose, ranging from roughly 12 to 250 days. For stimulating the cultures, overlapping spike peptide pools were used, derived from SARS-CoV-2 as well as from the common cold coronaviruses HCoV-NL63, HCoV-OC43 and HCoV-229E. In control cultures, a CEFX viral epitope pool was used as positive control, an HIV-1 Nef peptide pool was used as negative control, or no peptide was added. The spike-specific CD4+ TCR repertoire was compared before and after mRNA vaccination in ten to eleven COVID-19 convalescent patients and a handful of infection-naive healthy vaccine recipients.

The library relied on PCR. TCR sequencing of DNA from cultured CD4+ T cells used the Oncomine TCR Beta short-read assay at the Johns Hopkins FTIC core. Genomic DNA was extracted from the cultured CD4+ T cells with the QIAamp micro DNA kit. Oncomine TCR Beta libraries made from cultured CD4+ T cells were pooled using unique dual indexes and sequenced on an Illumina iSeq 100. The paper's data handling went like this. Non-productive sequences were removed, and CDR3s not starting with C, not ending with F or W, or shorter than 7 amino acids were discarded. The MANAFEST web application identified antigen-specific clonotypes by comparing peptide-stimulated wells against reference wells and other culture wells. For a clone to be called positive, the clone needed an FDR below 0.05, an odds ratio above 5, and a productive frequency above 0.1% in at least two of three replicate wells. A clonotype was classed as cross-reactive if the clonotype showed significant expansion both in SARS-CoV-2 spike wells and in at least one common cold coronavirus spike condition. Using R version 3.6.1, CDR3 homology was evaluated through Levenshtein distances (stringdist) along with unrooted phylogenetic trees (ape). Starting from the raw public reads, TCRdb applied fastp trimming at Q25, assembled clones with MiXCR and retained in-frame beta chains. Entries that share a CDR3 protein sequence are merged under the most common genes and DNA. It is TCRdb's table, rather than the study itself, that gives the V and J calls and clone size. The sample data list about 20,000 distinct CDR3 sequences, and 35% to 50% of these were observed just once. The top ten constitute 7% to 9.5% of the sample.

Study-wide findings and limitations: An increase in the median number of SARS-CoV-2-reactive clonotypes from 21 after infection to 38 after vaccination was observed, but the change was not found to be significant. Relatively few convalescent patients were included in the study, and early timepoints after natural infection were not analyzed. Of the vaccine-specific clones found in convalescent patients, nearly all (304 of 307) were mono-reactive for SARS-CoV-2 spike instead of being cross-reactive with common cold coronaviruses. Among the post-vaccine SARS-CoV-2-reactive clones in convalescent patients, a median about 86% showed up only after vaccination, which suggests vaccine-specific priming.

The sequence came from a human donor who had recovered from COVID-19. Recombination linked TRBV7-8 to TRBJ1-5; confidence is insufficient to name the D gene. The specimen comprised CD4+ T cells from blood, cultured in vitro, sampled after SARS-CoV-2 vaccination. The CDR3 loop reads CASSLAGPSNQPQHF. In nucleotides, the sequence is TGTGCCAGCAGCTTAGCTGGTCCTAGCAATCAGCCCCAGCATTTT.